Listed here are 12 T cell receptor beta chains from one sample, sequenced in a study of cytomegalovirus exposure and HLA in healthy donors (dated by TCRdb to 2016 to 2017). The library was produced with the immunoSEQ multiplex PCR assay. For the multiplex PCR, a mixture combining 60 forward primers for TCR Vbeta segments and 13 reverse primers for TCR Jbeta segments was used. TCRdb provides this immuneACCESS table in a form limited to in-frame rearrangements. Some clones are lacking; in checked studies, under half of them reflect an unresolved V gene, and why the rest are absent is not known. This sample is represented by about 120,000 clones; around 77% of them were singletons. The ten largest clones take up about 15% of the sample. The sequenced sample consisted of PBMCs. All receptors come from a man in his fifties in good health and CMV-seropositive.

This chain's CDR3 is CASSPLAGGAENEQFF. The CDR3 DNA sequence: TGTGCCAGCTCTCCCCTAGCGGGGGGGGCCGAGAATGAGCAGTTCTTC. The chain recombines TRBV18 with TRBJ2-1; TRBD2 agrees at 12 bases. Germline CDR1 is KGHSH and CDR2 is LQKENI. The CDR3 covers 16 residues. V was clipped by 6 bases and J by 7 bases; unmatched bases: 10.

This rearrangement joins TRBV23-1 to TRBJ1-1; D not resolved. TRBV23-1 is given ORF status, its function remaining uncertain. Trimming took off 6 bases at V and 10 bases at J, with 15 bases between the two ends. This CDR3 contains 12 residues. The CDR3, as DNA: TGCGCCAGCAGACGCAGCGTCCGGCGAGCTTTCTTT. This encodes CASRRSVRRAFF.

In this sample, this clone turned up a few times. It is unclear where the CDR3 begins or ends on the DNA, so no DNA is shown, and the CDR3 is as TCRdb lists it. The rearrangement uses TRBV19 and TRBJ2-3; the table's D call of TRBD2 was not tested on the DNA. Germline-derived CDR1 and CDR2 are LNHDA and SQIVND (reference sequence). Including both end residues, the CDR3 is 14 amino acids long. This CDR3 reads CASTSDYITDTQYF.

The chain uses TRBV4-3 and TRBJ2-5; 9 nucleotides align to TRBD2. Germline assignment: CDR1 LGHNA and CDR2 YSLEER. V gave up 1 base and J gave up 1 base; unmatched junction bases: 7. The CDR3 totals 17 residues. CDR3: CASSQVVGGGAQETQYF. In nucleotides, the CDR3 is TGCGCCAGCAGCCAAGTGGTTGGCGGGGGGGCCCAAGAGACCCAGTACTTC.

This clone turned up a few times. CDR3 in amino acids: CASSLSSGRATYNEQFF. CDR3 in DNA: TGTGCCAGCAGCTTGTCTAGCGGGAGGGCCACCTACAATGAGCAGTTCTTC. The gene calls are TRBV5-4 and TRBJ2-1, with 12 bases aligning to TRBD2. This CDR3 has 17 amino acids. Germline lookup yields CDR1 SGHNT and CDR2 YYREEE (reference sequence). Trimming took 1 base from V and 2 from J; bases not matched to a gene: 4.

The J gene is TRBJ2-2, the V gene TRBV29-1; 9 nucleotides agree with TRBD1. Trimming removed 7 bases from V and 0 bases from J; junction bases left unmatched: 6. Germline CDR1 SQVTM, CDR2 ANQGSEA. This CDR3 is 15 amino acids long. As DNA, the CDR3 is TGCAGCGCCGGACAGGGGTCTTCGAACACCGGGGAGCTGTTTTTT. This translates into CSAGQGSSNTGELFF.

This clone showed up just a few times. The chain joins TRBV29-1 to TRBJ2-1, with unresolved D. CDR1 and CDR2 (germline): SQVTM, ANQGSEA. Trimming removed 7 bases from V and 2 bases from J, with 3 bases in between. The CDR3 has 10 residues. CDR3 amino acids: CSGTYNEQFF. CDR3 DNA: TGCAGCGGTACCTACAATGAGCAGTTCTTC.

This clone was seen more than once but under ten times. The V and J genes are TRBV6-1 and TRBJ2-2; 7 nucleotides match TRBD1. The CDR3 spans 15 residues. Trimming at V came to 6 bases and at J to 4 bases, leaving 8 bases not matched to a gene. Germline assignment: CDR1 MNHNS and CDR2 SASEGT. CDR3 loop: CASSYRGRATGELFF. DNA of the CDR3: TGTGCCAGCAGCTACAGGGGCAGGGCCACCGGGGAGCTGTTTTTT.

This clone has just one count. The V gene is TRBV7-8, the J gene TRBJ2-7; 9 nucleotides agree with TRBD2. The CDR3 has 15 amino acids. Germline V gene sequence: CDR1 SGHVS, CDR2 FQNEAQ. Trimming at V came to 5 bases and at J to 5 bases, leaving 10 bases not matched to a gene. The CDR3 DNA reads TGTGCCAGCAGCCTGCCCGCGGGGGGGCGGGACGAGCAGTACTTC. Its translation: CASSLPAGGRDEQYF. Together with reference TRBV7-8 and TRBJ2-7, the CDR3 gives the full variable domain: GAGVSQSPRYKVAKRGQDVALRCDPISGHVSLFWYQQALGQGPEFLTYFQNEAQLDKSGLPSDRFFAERPEGSVSTLKIQRTQQEDSAVYLCASSLPAGGRDEQYFGPGTRLTVT.

V usage is TRBV19 and J usage is TRBJ2-2; 8 bases agree with TRBD1. Germline trimming cut 6 bases from V and 5 bases from J; bases unmatched to any gene: 2. Germline V lookup: CDR1 LNHDA, CDR2 SQIVND (reference sequence). This CDR3 is built from 13 residues. CDR3 region: CASRNRGTGELFF. The CDR3 nucleotides read TGTGCCAGTAGAAACAGGGGGACCGGGGAGCTGTTTTTT.

This sequence joins TRBV7-2 and TRBJ1-4; possible D gene TRBD1, 6 bases. From germline, CDR1 is SGHTA and CDR2 FQGNSA. This CDR3 comprises 14 residues. V gave up 5 bases and J gave up 5 bases, with 12 bases separating them. This CDR3 is CASSPLGQNEKLFF. The CDR3 DNA follows: TGTGCCAGCAGCCCCCTTGGACAGAATGAAAAACTGTTTTTT.

This clone occurred a few times. The chain combines TRBV9 with TRBJ2-5; TRBD1 agrees at 7 bases. Germline CDR1 SGDLS, CDR2 YYNGEE. The CDR3 covers 16 residues. Losses at the gene ends were 4 bases for V and 1 base for J; bases not matched to a gene: 10. CDR3 sequence reads: CASSNLAGTAQETQYF. The CDR3 region has the DNA TGTGCCAGCAGCAACTTGGCCGGGACAGCCCAAGAGACCCAGTACTTC.